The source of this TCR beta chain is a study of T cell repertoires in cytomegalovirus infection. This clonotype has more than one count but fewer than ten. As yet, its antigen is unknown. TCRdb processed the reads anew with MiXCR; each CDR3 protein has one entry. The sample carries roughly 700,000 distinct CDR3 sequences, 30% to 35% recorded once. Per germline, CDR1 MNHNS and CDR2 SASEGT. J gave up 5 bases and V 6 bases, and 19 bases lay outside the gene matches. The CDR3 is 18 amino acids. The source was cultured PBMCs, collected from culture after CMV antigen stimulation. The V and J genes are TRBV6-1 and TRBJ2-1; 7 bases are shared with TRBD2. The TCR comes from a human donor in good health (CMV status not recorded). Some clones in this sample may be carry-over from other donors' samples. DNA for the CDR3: TGTGCCAGCAGCAATGCTATTAAAGGGACTACAAGGAACAATGAGCAGTTCTTC. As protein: CASSNAIKGTTRNNEQFF.